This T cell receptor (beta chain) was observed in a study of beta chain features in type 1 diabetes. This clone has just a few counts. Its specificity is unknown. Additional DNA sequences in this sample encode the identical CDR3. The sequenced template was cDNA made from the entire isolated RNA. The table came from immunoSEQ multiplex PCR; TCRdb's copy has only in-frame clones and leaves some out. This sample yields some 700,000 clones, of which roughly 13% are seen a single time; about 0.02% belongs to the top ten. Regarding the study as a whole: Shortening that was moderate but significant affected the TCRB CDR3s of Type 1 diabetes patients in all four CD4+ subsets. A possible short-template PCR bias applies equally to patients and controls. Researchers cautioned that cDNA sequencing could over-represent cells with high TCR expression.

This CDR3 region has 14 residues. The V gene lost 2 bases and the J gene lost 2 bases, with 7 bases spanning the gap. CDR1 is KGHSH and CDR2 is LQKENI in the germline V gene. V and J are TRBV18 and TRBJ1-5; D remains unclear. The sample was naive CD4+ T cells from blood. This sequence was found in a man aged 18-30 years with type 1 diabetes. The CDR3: CASSPGQGNQPQHF. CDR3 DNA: TGTGCCAGCTCACCAGGGCAGGGCAATCAGCCCCAGCATTTT. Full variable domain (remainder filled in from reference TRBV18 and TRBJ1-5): NAGVMQNPRHLVRRRGQEARLRCSPMKGHSHVYWYRQLPEEGLKFMVYLQKENIIDESGMPKERFSAEFPKEGPSILRIQQVVRGDSAAYFCASSPGQGNQPQHFGDGTRLSIL.